These 9 T cell receptor beta chains share one sample of origin, sequenced in a study of blood T cell repertoires in COVID-19. Repertoires were generated with immunoSEQ multiplex PCR, while TCRdb's copy carries only in-frame clones and drops some. Among a few hundred thousand clones listed, 70% to 90% were seen once. Sequences were obtained from peripheral blood. Source of these receptors: an elderly woman with acute or convalescent COVID-19.

This chain uses TRBV6-5 with TRBJ2-5, with TRBD1 identical over 7 bases. This CDR3 has 13 residues. With 6 bases clipped from V and 5 bases from J, the junction kept 6 bases outside the gene matches. Germline CDR1 MNHEY, CDR2 SVGAGI. As DNA, the CDR3 is TGTGCCAGCAGAAGGACAGGCGGTGAGACCCAGTACTTC. Translating it yields CASRRTGGETQYF.

This clone has only a few counts. Other DNA sequences in the same sample also yield this CDR3. The CDR3 protein is CATSDPGTEAFF. DNA for the CDR3: TGTGCCACCAGTGATCCCGGGACAGAAGCTTTCTTT. This sequence joins TRBV24-1 and TRBJ1-1, with D perhaps matching TRBD1 (6 bases). V lost 3 bases to trimming and J lost 8 bases, with 9 bases between them. There are 12 residues in the CDR3. Looked up from germline, CDR1 is KGHDR and CDR2 is SFDVKD.

The rearrangement uses TRBV6-5 and TRBJ1-2, with D hard to call. Germline V lookup: CDR1 MNHEY, CDR2 SVGAGI. This CDR3 has 13 amino acids. The germline V and J ends were trimmed by 4 bases and 4 bases, with 10 bases remaining between them. CDR3 region: CASSSAGFYGYTF. The CDR3 DNA reads as TGTGCCAGCAGTTCCGCGGGATTCTATGGCTACACCTTC.

The V and J genes are TRBV7-9 and TRBJ1-1; D ambiguous. The CDR3 is made up of 11 amino acids. Trimming cost V 2 bases and J 11 bases, with 9 bases left between them. CDR1 is SEHNR, CDR2 FQNEAQ, per germline (reference sequence). For the CDR3, the DNA is TGTGCCAGCAGCTTAACTTATGAGGCTTTCTTT. Its translation: CASSLTYEAFF.

The count of this clone is one. The V and J genes are TRBV19 and TRBJ2-7; 10 bases are a match to TRBD1. Per the germline V gene, CDR1 is LNHDA and CDR2 is SQIVND (reference sequence). The CDR3 runs 16 residues. V lost 5 bases to trimming and J lost 0 bases; unmatched junction nucleotides: 7. CDR3 sequence: CASSVAGTGVSYEQYF. For the CDR3, the DNA is TGTGCCAGTAGTGTCGCCGGGACAGGGGTCTCCTACGAGCAGTACTTC.

The count of this clone is one. The chain recombines TRBV30 with TRBJ2-7; 8 bases agree with TRBD2. The ends lost 2 bases at V and 4 bases at J; junction bases unmatched: 4. Germline assignment: CDR1 GTSNPN and CDR2 SVGIG (reference sequence). There are 13 residues in the CDR3. The CDR3 DNA reads as TGTGCCTGGAGTCACGGGGGGGCTTACGAGCAGTACTTC. Protein product: CAWSHGGAYEQYF.

This chain uses TRBV18 with TRBJ2-6; D possibly corresponds to TRBD2 (6 bases). This CDR3 spans 17 amino acids. Trimming left V 3 bases short and J 0 bases short, with 12 bases between. The germline CDR1 and CDR2 sequences are KGHSH and LQKENI. The CDR3 nucleotides read TGTGCCAGCTCACCGACCGGGGGATACTCTGGGGCCAACGTCCTGACTTTC. This gives the protein CASSPTGGYSGANVLTF.

The chain carries TRBV6-6 and TRBJ1-5, with D possibly TRBD1 on 5 matching bases. From germline, CDR1 is MNHNY and CDR2 SVGAGI (reference sequence). Trimming stripped 0 bases from V and 8 bases from J, with 5 bases between. The CDR3 spans 12 residues. As DNA, the CDR3 is TGTGCCAGCAGTTACTCAGGGGAGCCCCAGCATTTT. It yields the protein CASSYSGEPQHF.

DNA for the CDR3: TGTGCCACCAGCAGCCGTGCGGCGGGAGGAGGAGATACGCAGTATTTT. It is translated as CATSSRAAGGGDTQYF. This chain links TRBV15 with TRBJ2-3; TRBD2 agrees at 8 bases. With V trimmed by 3 bases and J by 5 bases, 10 bases remained unmatched. This CDR3 has 16 residues. Germline CDR1 reads LNHNV; CDR2 reads YYDKDF (reference sequence).